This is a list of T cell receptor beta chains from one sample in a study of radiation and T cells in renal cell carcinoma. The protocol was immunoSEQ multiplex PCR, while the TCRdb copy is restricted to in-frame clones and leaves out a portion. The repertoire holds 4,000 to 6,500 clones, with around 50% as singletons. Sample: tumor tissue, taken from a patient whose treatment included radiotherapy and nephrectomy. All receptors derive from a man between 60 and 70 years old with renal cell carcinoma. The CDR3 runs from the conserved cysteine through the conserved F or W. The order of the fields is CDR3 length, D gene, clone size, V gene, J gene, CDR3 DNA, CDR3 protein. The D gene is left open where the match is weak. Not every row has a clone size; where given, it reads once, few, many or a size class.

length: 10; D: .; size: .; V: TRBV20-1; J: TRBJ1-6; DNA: TGCAGTGCTAGGGACTCAGCCCTCCACTTT; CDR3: CSARDSALHF
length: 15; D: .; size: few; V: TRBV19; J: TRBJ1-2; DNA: TGTGCCAGTAGTATATCCTGGTGGGGAAGCTATGGCTACACCTTC; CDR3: CASSISWWGSYGYTF
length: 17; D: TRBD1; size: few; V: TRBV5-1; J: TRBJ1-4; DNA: TGCGCCAGCAGCTTGGGAGCTTCAGGGGGTTTTAATGAAAAACTGTTTTTT; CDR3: CASSLGASGGFNEKLFF
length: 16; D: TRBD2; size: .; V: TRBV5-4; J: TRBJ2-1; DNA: TGTGCCAGCAGCCCCTGGACTAGCGGGGCCGACAATGAGCAGTTCTTC; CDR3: CASSPWTSGADNEQFF
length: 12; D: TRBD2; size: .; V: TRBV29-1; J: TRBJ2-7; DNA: TGCAGCGGGGGACTAGCTGGGGGTGAGCAGTACTTC; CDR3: CSGGLAGGEQYF
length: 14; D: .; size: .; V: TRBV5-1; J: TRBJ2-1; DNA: TGCGCCAGCAGCTTGGAGGCGACCTACAATGAGCAGTTCTTC; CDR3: CASSLEATYNEQFF
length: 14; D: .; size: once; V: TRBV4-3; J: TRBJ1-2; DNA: TGCGCCAGCAGCCAAGATACAACGGTTAATGGCTACACCTTC; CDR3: CASSQDTTVNGYTF
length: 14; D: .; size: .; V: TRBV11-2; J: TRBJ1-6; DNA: TGTGCCAGCAGCCAATACAGTTATAATTCACCCCTCCACTTT; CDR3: CASSQYSYNSPLHF
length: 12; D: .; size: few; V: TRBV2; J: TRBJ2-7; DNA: TGTGCCAGCAACAGAGACTCCTACGAGCAGTACTTC; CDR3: CASNRDSYEQYF
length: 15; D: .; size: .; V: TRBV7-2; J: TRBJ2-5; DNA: TGTGCCAGCAGCCCCGGGGGTGTGTGGGGAGAGACCCAGTACTTC; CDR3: CASSPGGVWGETQYF
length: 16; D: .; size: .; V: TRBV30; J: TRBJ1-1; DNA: TGTGCCTGGAGTGTAACCGGGGTACGAATGAACACTGAAGCTTTCTTT; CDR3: CAWSVTGVRMNTEAFF
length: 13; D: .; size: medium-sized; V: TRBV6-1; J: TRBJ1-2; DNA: TGTGCCAGCAGTGAAGGGGACATTGGCGGCTACACCTTC; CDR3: CASSEGDIGGYTF
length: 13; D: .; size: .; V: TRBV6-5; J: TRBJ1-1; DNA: TGTGCCAGCAGTTATAGAGGGGTTACTGAAGCTTTCTTT; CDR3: CASSYRGVTEAFF
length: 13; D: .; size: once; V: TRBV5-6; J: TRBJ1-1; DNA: TGTGCCAGCAGCCGGGGCGGGAACACTGAAGCTTTCTTT; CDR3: CASSRGGNTEAFF
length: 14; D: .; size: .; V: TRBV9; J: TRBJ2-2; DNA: TGTGCCAGCAGCGGTCGGGGGAACACCGGGGAGCTGTTTTTT; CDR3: CASSGRGNTGELFF